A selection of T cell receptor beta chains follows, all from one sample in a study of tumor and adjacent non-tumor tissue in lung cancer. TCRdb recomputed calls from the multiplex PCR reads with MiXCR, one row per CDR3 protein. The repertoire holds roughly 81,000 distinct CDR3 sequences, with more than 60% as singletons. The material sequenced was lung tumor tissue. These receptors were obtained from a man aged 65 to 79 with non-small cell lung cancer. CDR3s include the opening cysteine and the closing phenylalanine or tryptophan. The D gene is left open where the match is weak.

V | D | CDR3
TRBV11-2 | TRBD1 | CASSLGRGRTGVLSF
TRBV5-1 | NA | CASSVGVEETQYF
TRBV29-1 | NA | CSVVGGMGTDTQYF
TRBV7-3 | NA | CASSLGAGWGNEQFF
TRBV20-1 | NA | CSATQSQGALNGYTF
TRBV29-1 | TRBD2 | CSVESGTREYF
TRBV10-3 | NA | CAISESTRAVRANQETQYF
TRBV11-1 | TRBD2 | CATILGLAGSYEQYF
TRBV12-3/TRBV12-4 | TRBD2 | CASSSKRTSTHTGELFF
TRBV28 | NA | CASSIRGNEQYF
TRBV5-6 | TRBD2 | CARSYGLAGGPGEQYF
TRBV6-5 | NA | CASSTERTAYEQYF
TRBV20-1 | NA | CSARGPEGEILFF
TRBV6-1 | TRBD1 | CASSAAGTGSIGKLFF
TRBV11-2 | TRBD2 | CASGLGGSTGELFF
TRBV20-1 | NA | CSAPWGKTDTQYF
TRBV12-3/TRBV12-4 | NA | CASSLGVGFTEAFF
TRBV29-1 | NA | CSVGKTYNDQFF
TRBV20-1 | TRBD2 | CSVRRPSGILSEQLF
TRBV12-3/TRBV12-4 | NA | CASSLNRDEQFF
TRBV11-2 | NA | CASSSTGNRTDTQYF
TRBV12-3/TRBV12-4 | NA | CASTFGDGRSEALF
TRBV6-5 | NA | CASSLGTTNTGELFF
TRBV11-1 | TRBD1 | CVSSPRDRVFEAHYF
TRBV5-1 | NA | CASSAVRSSYEQYF
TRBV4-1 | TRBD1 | CASSQDMTGVNYGYSF
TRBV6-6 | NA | CASIEVDTQYF
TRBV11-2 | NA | CASSLRTIPGPTDTQYF
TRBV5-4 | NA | CASSSPQEYEQYF
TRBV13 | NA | CTSSLKYRPSGNTIYF
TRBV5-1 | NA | CASRPRFSGANVLTF
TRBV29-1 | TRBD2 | CIVEWAGLASLSYNEQFF
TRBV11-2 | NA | CASNPLGPRGDLFF
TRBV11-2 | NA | CVSSLSSVGTVAFF
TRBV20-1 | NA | CIAILTGYEQYF
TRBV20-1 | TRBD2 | CSARPSGGGTGELFF
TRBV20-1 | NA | CSARPRGARFTEAFF
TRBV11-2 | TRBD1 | CTSSSRGQGERQETQYF
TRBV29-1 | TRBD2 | CSGIGSGEKETQYF
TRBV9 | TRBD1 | CASSDPGTGIRDTEAFF
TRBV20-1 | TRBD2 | CSASIGLGEDEQYF
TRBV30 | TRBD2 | CAWTSSRGLAEYNKQFF
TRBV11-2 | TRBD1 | CASSSRGQGMQQETQYF
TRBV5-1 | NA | CASSLSPTGISRETQYF
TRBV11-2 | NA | CASSSHFGAETLF
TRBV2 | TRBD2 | CATGLAGDWEQFF
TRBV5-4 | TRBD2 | CASSLGGLLETQYF
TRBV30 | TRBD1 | CAWSAGTGFYGYTF
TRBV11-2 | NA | CARSPNPYSNQPQHF
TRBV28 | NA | CTRAFSREQYF
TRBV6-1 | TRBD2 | CVSRSGSSYEQYF
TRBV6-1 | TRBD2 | CASSEAGGRGRGTDTQYF
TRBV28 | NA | CASSLGGRWTEAFF
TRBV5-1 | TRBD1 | CASSQTGYGNQPQHF
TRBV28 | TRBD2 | CASSWGSGSMETQYF
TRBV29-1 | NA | CSAGEAIRYF
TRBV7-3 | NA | CASSLTRGNEQFF
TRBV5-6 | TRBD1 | CASSGDRGPGTEAFF